The clone carrying this T cell receptor beta chain was counted a few times. Its antigen is currently unknown. The sample is drawn from a study of response to subunit inactivated influenza vaccine. Study-level findings and limits: The study's authors posited that every seasonal influenza vaccination enlists few new T cells.

TCRdb re-called the RT-PCR reads with MiXCR, one entry per CDR3 protein. In the table there are about 520,000 distinct CDR3 sequences, 25% of which are singletons. V dropped 4 bases and J dropped 4; count of bases not matched to a gene: 7. CDR1 and CDR2 (germline): MDHEN, SYDVKM. The CDR3 is made up of 15 amino acids. The sequence was obtained from a middle-aged man who received an inactivated influenza vaccine. The chain has TRBV28 and TRBJ1-5; 7 positions match TRBD1. The sequencing used CD4+ T cells sorted from PBMCs, collected more than 4 days after vaccination. The CDR3 reads CASSSIDRENQPQHF. The CDR3 nucleotides read TGTGCCAGCAGTTCAATCGACAGGGAAAATCAGCCCCAGCATTTT.